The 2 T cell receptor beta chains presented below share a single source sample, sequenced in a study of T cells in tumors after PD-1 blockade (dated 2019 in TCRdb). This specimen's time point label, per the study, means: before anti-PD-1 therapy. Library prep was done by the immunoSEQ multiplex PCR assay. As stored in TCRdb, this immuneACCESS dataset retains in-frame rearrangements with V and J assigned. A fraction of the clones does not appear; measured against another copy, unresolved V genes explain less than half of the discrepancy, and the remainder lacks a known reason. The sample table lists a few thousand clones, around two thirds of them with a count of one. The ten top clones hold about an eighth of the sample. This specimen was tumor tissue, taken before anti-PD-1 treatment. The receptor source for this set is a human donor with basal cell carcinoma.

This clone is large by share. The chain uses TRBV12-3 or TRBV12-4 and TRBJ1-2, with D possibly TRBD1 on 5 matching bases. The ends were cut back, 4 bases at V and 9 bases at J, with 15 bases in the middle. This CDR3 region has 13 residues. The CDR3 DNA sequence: TGTGCCAGCAGTTCGTCGACAGCGTATAGCTACACCTTC. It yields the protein CASSSSTAYSYTF.

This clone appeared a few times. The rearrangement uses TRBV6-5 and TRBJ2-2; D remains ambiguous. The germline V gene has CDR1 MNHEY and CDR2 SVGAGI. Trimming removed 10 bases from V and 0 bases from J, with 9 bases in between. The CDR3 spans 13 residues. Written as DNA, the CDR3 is TGTGCCACGACTGATACGAACACCGGGGAGCTGTTTTTT. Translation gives CATTDTNTGELFF.